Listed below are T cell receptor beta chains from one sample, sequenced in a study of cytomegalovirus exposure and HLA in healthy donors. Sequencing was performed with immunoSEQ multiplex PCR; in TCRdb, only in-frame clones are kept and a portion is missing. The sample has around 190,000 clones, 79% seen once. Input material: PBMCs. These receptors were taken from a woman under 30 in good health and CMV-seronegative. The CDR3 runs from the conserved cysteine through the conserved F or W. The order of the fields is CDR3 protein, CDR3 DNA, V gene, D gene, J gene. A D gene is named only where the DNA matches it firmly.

CASSLRVKDGYTF | TGTGCCAGTAGTCTCAGGGTTAAGGATGGCTACACCTTC | TRBV19 | NA | TRBJ1-2
CASSLSLWGTQEAFF | TGTGCCAGCAGCTTAAGCCTTTGGGGGACACAGGAAGCTTTCTTT | TRBV7-3 | NA | TRBJ1-1
CASSPTGAEGQPQHF | TGTGCCAGCAGCCCTACAGGGGCGGAGGGTCAGCCCCAGCATTTT | TRBV11-2 | TRBD1 | TRBJ1-5
CASSMSGGYEQYF | TGTGCCAGTAGTATGAGCGGGGGCTACGAGCAGTACTTC | TRBV19 | TRBD2 | TRBJ2-7
CASSVVPTSGQETQYF | TGTGCCAGCAGCGTAGTCCCCACTAGCGGACAAGAGACCCAGTACTTC | TRBV9 | TRBD2 | TRBJ2-5
CSVEGGLAGGPFTDTQYF | TGCAGCGTTGAAGGGGGACTAGCGGGAGGGCCTTTCACAGATACGCAGTATTTT | TRBV29-1 | TRBD2 | TRBJ2-3
CASSPPGLASYNEQFF | TGTGCCAGCAGTCCACCGGGACTAGCGTCCTACAATGAGCAGTTCTTC | TRBV27 | TRBD2 | TRBJ2-1
CASSASGRRLYF | TGTGCCAGTAGTGCTAGCGGGAGAAGGTTGTATTTT | TRBV19 | TRBD2 | TRBJ2-3
CASSVRRDYTGELFF | TGCGCCAGCAGTGTGCGGCGGGATTACACCGGGGAGCTGTTTTTT | TRBV10-2 | NA | TRBJ2-2
CSSSLITRGTDEKLFF | TGTTCCAGCAGTTTGATTACGAGGGGGACGGATGAAAAACTGTTTTTT | TRBV7-9 | NA | TRBJ1-4
CASSIDGRGGLNTQYF | TGTGCCAGTAGTATAGATGGGCGGGGGGGCCTAAATACGCAGTATTTT | TRBV19 | TRBD2 | TRBJ2-3
CASSEVGGTNTEAFF | TGTGCCAGCAGTGAAGTTGGGGGGACGAACACTGAAGCTTTCTTT | TRBV6-1 | NA | TRBJ1-1
CASSEAEAGGEQFF | TGTGCCAGCAGTGAAGCGGAGGCGGGCGGTGAGCAGTTCTTC | TRBV6-1 | NA | TRBJ2-1
CASSDRAPYEQYF | TGTGCCAGCAGTGACAGGGCCCCGTACGAGCAGTACTTC | TRBV28 | TRBD1 | TRBJ2-7
CASSPARVGASGYEQYF | TGTGCCAGCAGCCCAGCCCGAGTCGGAGCTAGCGGCTACGAGCAGTACTTC | TRBV7-2 | TRBD2 | TRBJ2-7
CASSFQREDEQYF | TGTGCCAGCAGCTTTCAGCGGGAAGACGAGCAGTACTTC | TRBV7-3 | TRBD2 | TRBJ2-7
CASRRRDRVYGYTF | TGTGCCAGCAGACGCCGGGACAGGGTTTATGGCTACACCTTC | TRBV28 | TRBD1 | TRBJ1-2
CASSLDPGETEAFF | TGCGCCAGCAGCTTGGATCCCGGAGAAACTGAAGCTTTCTTT | TRBV5-1 | NA | TRBJ1-1
CSVSNGTRSYEQYF | TGCAGCGTCTCGAACGGGACTAGATCCTACGAGCAGTACTTC | TRBV29-1 | TRBD2 | TRBJ2-7
CASSRGTSGDYNEQFF | TGTGCCAGCAGCCGAGGGACTAGCGGGGACTACAATGAGCAGTTCTTC | TRBV9 | TRBD2 | TRBJ2-1
CASSYNRNTEAFF | TGTGCCAGCAGTTACAACAGGAACACTGAAGCTTTCTTT | TRBV6-5 | NA | TRBJ1-1
CASSLEGWDSSYEQYF | TGCGCCAGCAGCTTGGAGGGGTGGGACAGCTCCTACGAGCAGTACTTC | TRBV5-1 | TRBD1 | TRBJ2-7